The present T cell receptor (beta chain) was sequenced within a study of vaccination and CD4 T cells after COVID-19. Via MiXCR, TCRdb re-called the PCR reads, giving one row per CDR3 protein. The sample shows roughly 31,000 distinct CDR3 sequences, approximately 49% of them seen only once. This CDR3 is 16 amino acids long. Germline assignment: CDR1 MNHEY and CDR2 SVGAGI. V gave up 4 bases and J gave up 0 bases; unmatched junction bases: 4. Time point specified: late sampling 161 to 241 days after vaccination in a few convalescent patients. Source: CD4+ T cells from blood, taken about 7 months after SARS-CoV-2 vaccination. The sequence was collected from a human donor who had recovered from COVID-19. The chain joins TRBV6-5 to TRBJ2-2, with 8 positions matching TRBD1. CDR3 DNA sequence: TGTGCCAGCAGTTGGGGACAGGCCCCGAACACCGGGGAGCTGTTTTTT. Protein: CASSWGQAPNTGELFF.